A single sample is the source of the 30 T cell receptor beta chains below, sequenced in a study of OX40 agonist ivuxolimab in advanced cancers. Libraries came from the immunoSEQ multiplex PCR assay. In TCRdb, the immuneACCESS table is reduced to in-frame sequences with V and J assigned. These tables do not hold every clone; where another copy was compared, an unresolved V gene accounts for under half, and the others remain unexplained. The sample table shows fewer than 85,000 clones, and roughly 80% are seen once. In total, the top ten clones hold roughly 1.9% of the sample. This specimen was CD4+ or CD8+ T cells sorted from blood, taken in a trial of the OX40 agonist ivuxolimab. The receptors originated from an adult with an advanced solid tumor such as melanoma, head and neck, liver or kidney cancer.

The chain recombines TRBV19 with TRBJ2-2; D not certain. This CDR3 is 12 amino acids long. V lost 4 bases and J 10 bases, leaving 10 bases between the germline ends. Germline V gene sequence: CDR1 LNHDA, CDR2 SQIVND (reference sequence). DNA of the CDR3: TGTGCCAGTAGTAGTCGCAACTTGGAGCTGTTTTTT. Translated, it gives CASSSRNLELFF.

This sequence joins TRBV7-3 and TRBJ2-7, with 7 positions matching TRBD2. The CDR3 length is 17 residues. The V gene's germline CDR1 is SGHTA and CDR2 FQGTGA. V lost 3 bases and J lost 4; bases outside the gene matches: 15. CDR3 coding DNA: TGTGCCAGCAGCTTGACACCCGGGACTATTCTCCAGTACGAGCAGTACTTC. Translation: CASSLTPGTILQYEQYF.

J is TRBJ1-4 and V is TRBV9; TRBD1 agrees at 9 bases. Germline CDR1 and CDR2: SGDLS and YYNGEE. The CDR3 spans 15 residues. The J segment lost 7 bases and the V segment lost 0 bases, leaving 4 bases of the junction unmatched. In DNA, the CDR3 is TGTGCCAGCAGCGTAGGGACAGGGGAGGGTGAAAAACTGTTTTTT. Amino acid sequence: CASSVGTGEGEKLFF.

The chain has TRBV7-2 and TRBJ2-5, with 8 bases aligning to TRBD2. Germline lookup yields CDR1 SGHTA and CDR2 FQGNSA. CDR3 length: 16 amino acids. V lost 1 base, J lost 2 bases, and 6 bases stayed unmatched. CDR3 sequence reads: CASSLGSGVSQETQYF. The CDR3 DNA reads TGTGCCAGCAGCTTAGGTAGCGGGGTTTCTCAAGAGACCCAGTACTTC.

The V call is TRBV15, the J call TRBJ2-5; D call uncertain. The CDR3 totals 14 residues. Germline loops: CDR1 LNHNV, CDR2 YYDKDF (reference sequence). Trimming left V 0 bases short and J 1 base short, with 6 bases between. CDR3 in amino acids: CATSRENLQETQYF. CDR3 sequence (DNA): TGTGCCACCAGCAGAGAAAACCTCCAAGAGACCCAGTACTTC.

V is TRBV28 and J is TRBJ2-7, with a weak D call TRBD2 (6 bases). The CDR3 is 13 amino acids. V dropped 10 bases and J dropped 2 bases, with 15 bases sitting between them. Germline CDR1 is MDHEN and CDR2 is SYDVKM. Written as DNA, the CDR3 is TGTGCCACCGTGGCGGGGAGGCCCTACGAGCAGTACTTC. Its translation is CATVAGRPYEQYF.

J is TRBJ2-5 and V is TRBV5-4, with 8 positions matching TRBD2. This CDR3 region has 14 residues. Germline V gene data show CDR1 as SGHNT and CDR2 as YYREEE (reference sequence). After removal of 5 bases from V and 2 bases from J, the junction contained 5 bases not matched to a gene. The CDR3 region has the DNA TGTGCCAGCAGTCCGGGAGGGGGGCAAGAGACCCAGTACTTC. Amino acid sequence: CASSPGGGQETQYF. The whole variable domain, remainder taken from reference TRBV5-4 and TRBJ2-5, is ETGVTQSPTHLIKTRGQQVTLRCSSQSGHNTVSWYQQALGQGPQFIFQYYREEENGRGNFPPRFSGLQFPNYSSELNVNALELDDSALYLCASSPGGGQETQYFGPGTRLLVL.

The chain recombines TRBV19 with TRBJ2-3; the D gene is possibly TRBD2 (5 bases). The CDR3 spans 15 residues. Germline V gene data show CDR1 as LNHDA and CDR2 as SQIVND (reference sequence). V lost 6 bases and J lost 4, with 17 bases in between. As DNA, the CDR3 is TGTGCCAGTAGCCGACGTCGGGCAGCGGCAGATACGCAGTATTTT. This gives the protein CASSRRRAAADTQYF.

The sample holds one count of this clone. This chain connects TRBV28 to TRBJ1-1; D gene unclear. Germline V gives CDR1 MDHEN, CDR2 SYDVKM. V was cut by 6 bases and J by 1 base, with 12 bases left in between. The CDR3 sequence is 14 residues long. CDR3: CASRPGLRNTEAFF. The CDR3, as DNA: TGTGCCAGCAGGCCAGGCCTCCGGAACACTGAAGCTTTCTTT. Full variable domain (rest looked up from reference TRBV28 and TRBJ1-1): DVKVTQSSRYLVKRTGEKVFLECVQDMDHENMFWYRQDPGLGLRLIYFSYDVKMKEKGDIPEGYSVSREKKERFSLILESASTNQTSMYLCASRPGLRNTEAFFGQGTRLTVV.

The sample holds one count of this clone. This chain's CDR3 is CASSPDSAPAYEQYF. CDR3 DNA sequence: TGTGCCAGCAGCCCTGACAGTGCTCCCGCCTACGAGCAGTACTTC. The rearrangement joins TRBV5-4 to TRBJ2-7, with D possibly matching TRBD1 (5 bases). Looked up from germline, CDR1 is SGHNT and CDR2 is YYREEE (reference sequence). The ends were cut back, 4 bases at V and 2 bases at J, with 16 bases in the middle. The CDR3 contains 15 residues. The full variable domain, rest sourced from reference TRBV5-4 and TRBJ2-7, is ETGVTQSPTHLIKTRGQQVTLRCSSQSGHNTVSWYQQALGQGPQFIFQYYREEENGRGNFPPRFSGLQFPNYSSELNVNALELDDSALYLCASSPDSAPAYEQYFGPGTRLTVT.

This clone was seen a single time. The chain combines TRBV29-1 with TRBJ2-2, with 9 bases aligning to TRBD1. This CDR3 spans 12 amino acids. The germline CDR1 and CDR2 sequences are SQVTM and ANQGSEA. V was pared by 4 bases and J by 6 bases, with 0 bases of the junction left unmatched. The CDR3 loop is CSVGTGAGELFF. In DNA, the CDR3 is TGCAGCGTTGGGACAGGGGCCGGGGAGCTGTTTTTT.

This chain links TRBV7-8 with TRBJ2-1; D may be TRBD2 (6 bases). The V end was cut by 2 bases, the J end by 9 bases, with 20 bases between. CDR1 is SGHVS, CDR2 FQNEAQ, per germline. The CDR3 is made up of 16 amino acids. DNA of the CDR3: TGTGCCAGCAGCTTAAACCTCGGAGTAGCCGGGGGTGAGCAGTTCTTC. The encoded protein is CASSLNLGVAGGEQFF.

This clone has more than one count but fewer than ten. This chain joins TRBV7-2 and TRBJ1-2, with 10 bases identical to TRBD1. J lost 7 bases, V lost 4 bases, and 9 bases had no gene match. The CDR3 loop spans 15 amino acids. CDR1 and CDR2 (germline): SGHTA, FQGNSA. The CDR3: CASSWRTGGEGGYTF. The CDR3 nucleotides are TGTGCCAGCAGCTGGAGGACAGGGGGTGAGGGTGGCTACACCTTC.

Only one count was recorded for this clone. The chain has TRBV15 and TRBJ2-3; 9 nucleotides agree with TRBD2. V was pared by 3 bases and J by 4 bases, with 8 bases of the junction left unmatched. The germline V gene has CDR1 LNHNV and CDR2 YYDKDF (reference sequence). The CDR3 extends over 16 amino acids. CDR3 in DNA: TGTGCCACCAGCAGTGGTGCGGGGGGGCTGGCAGATACGCAGTATTTT. It yields the protein CATSSGAGGLADTQYF.

Only one count was recorded for this clone. The CDR3 is CASSYGTDYEKLFF. The CDR3 DNA reads TGTGCCAGCAGTTACGGGACAGACTATGAAAAACTGTTTTTT. The gene calls are TRBV6-5 and TRBJ1-4, with 7 positions matching TRBD1. Per the germline V gene, CDR1 is MNHEY and CDR2 is SVGAGI. The CDR3 is made up of 14 amino acids. V trimming: 2 bases; J trimming: 6 bases; junction bases outside the gene matches: 3.

The V call is TRBV29-1, the J call TRBJ1-5; D call uncertain. The CDR3 has 14 amino acids. CDR1 and CDR2 from the germline V gene are SQVTM and ANQGSEA. The V end lost 5 bases, the J end lost 0 bases, and 11 bases lay between the germline ends. The CDR3 DNA reads as TGCAGCGTTTATCCCCAAAATAGCAATCAGCCCCAGCATTTT. Protein product: CSVYPQNSNQPQHF.

This chain connects TRBV28 to TRBJ2-7, with 8 bases lining up with TRBD2. The trim removed 6 bases at V and 2 bases at J, leaving 3 bases unmatched. CDR1 and CDR2 from the germline V gene are MDHEN and SYDVKM. The CDR3 has 13 residues. The CDR3 region has the DNA TGTGCCAGCAGCAGCGGGGGAACCTACGAGCAGTACTTC. As protein: CASSSGGTYEQYF.

The chain recombines TRBV27 with TRBJ2-7; a weak D match, TRBD1 (6 bases). The V end lost 5 bases, the J end lost 1 base, and 12 bases lay between the germline ends. CDR3 length: 14 residues. Germline lookup yields CDR1 MNHEY and CDR2 SMNVEV (reference sequence). The CDR3 region has the DNA TGTGCCAGCAGTCATCGACAGGTGTCCTACGAGCAGTACTTC. Amino acid sequence: CASSHRQVSYEQYF.

The chain carries TRBV9 and TRBJ2-2; no clear D gene. The length of the CDR3 is 14 residues. The V end lost 5 bases, the J end lost 7 bases, and 15 bases lay between the germline ends. Looked up from germline, CDR1 is SGDLS and CDR2 is YYNGEE. CDR3 in amino acids: CASSSRVGIGELFF. In DNA form, the CDR3 reads TGTGCCAGCAGTTCTAGGGTGGGGATCGGGGAGCTGTTTTTT.

This clone was recorded once. The genes are TRBV28 and TRBJ1-3, with a possible D match to TRBD1 (5 bases). This CDR3 is 14 amino acids long. V was shortened by 10 bases and J by 7 bases, with 20 bases between the two germline ends. Germline values: CDR1 MDHEN, CDR2 SYDVKM. CDR3 coding DNA: TGTGCCACTTCGTTTAGCCGGGGCGGCAACACCATATATTTT. Encoded protein: CATSFSRGGNTIYF.

The chain combines TRBV7-9 with TRBJ1-1, with 8 bases aligning to TRBD1. V gave up 2 bases and J gave up 10 bases; unmatched junction bases: 3. Per germline, CDR1 SEHNR and CDR2 FQNEAQ (reference sequence). The CDR3 covers 12 residues. CDR3 residues: CASSLLGQVAFF. CDR3 in DNA: TGTGCCAGCAGCTTATTGGGACAGGTAGCTTTCTTT.

The V gene is TRBV6-6, the J gene TRBJ2-5; D is unresolved. This CDR3 is built from 12 residues. Trimming removed 5 bases from V and 5 bases from J, with 9 bases in between. Germline assignment: CDR1 MNHNY and CDR2 SVGAGI (reference sequence). Written as DNA, the CDR3 is TGTGCCAGCAGTAACCCCCTGGAGACCCAGTACTTC. Translation gives CASSNPLETQYF.

The rearrangement joins TRBV30 to TRBJ1-6, with D tentatively TRBD1 (6 bases). Germline V lookup: CDR1 GTSNPN, CDR2 SVGIG (reference sequence). V lost 5 bases and J lost 5, with 13 bases in between. The CDR3 has 14 residues. CDR3 protein: CAWQGTINNSPLHF. CDR3 sequence (DNA): TGTGCCTGGCAGGGGACAATTAATAATTCACCCCTCCACTTT.

This sequence joins TRBV10-3 and TRBJ1-1, with TRBD1 matching over 7 bases. CDR1 ENHRY and CDR2 SYGVKD come from the germline V gene. V lost 6 bases, J lost 0 bases, and 4 bases stayed unmatched. The length of the CDR3 is 14 residues. CDR3 in DNA: TGTGCCATCAGAACAGGGGCCTTGAACACTGAAGCTTTCTTT. Protein product: CAIRTGALNTEAFF.

Comment on this clone: In the same sample, other DNA sequences code for this CDR3. The chain is built from TRBV2 and TRBJ2-7; no firm D call. This CDR3 region has 10 residues. Deletions cut 6 bases from V and 6 bases from J, with 6 bases between. The germline gives CDR1 SNHLY, CDR2 FYNNEI. DNA for the CDR3: TGTGCCAGCAGGACGGTCGAGCAGTACTTC. It is translated as CASRTVEQYF.

This rearrangement joins TRBV7-9 to TRBJ2-7, with 7 bases matching TRBD1. J lost 0 bases, V lost 7 bases, and 12 bases had no gene match. This CDR3 is 16 amino acids long. The germline gives CDR1 SEHNR, CDR2 FQNEAQ (reference sequence). This CDR3 is CASTYSGTASSYEQYF. The CDR3 nucleotides read TGTGCCAGCACCTATTCCGGGACAGCCAGCTCCTACGAGCAGTACTTC. Supplemented by reference TRBV7-9 and TRBJ2-7, the full variable domain reads DTGVSQNPRHKITKRGQNVTFRCDPISEHNRLYWYRQTLGQGPEFLTYFQNEAQLEKSRLLSDRFSAERPKGSFSTLEIQRTEQGDSAMYLCASTYSGTASSYEQYFGPGTRLTVT.

This clone appeared once. V is TRBV7-2 and J is TRBJ1-4; D is ambiguous. This CDR3 spans 15 amino acids. Trimming stripped 5 bases from V and 3 bases from J, with 13 bases between. In germline, CDR1 is SGHTA, CDR2 FQGNSA. The CDR3 region is CASSPARLANEKLFF. CDR3 bases: TGTGCCAGCAGCCCCGCACGTCTGGCTAATGAAAAACTGTTTTTT.

This clone has just one count. The chain uses TRBV18 and TRBJ2-5, with D possibly being TRBD1 (5 bases). This CDR3 has 13 amino acids. Germline V gene sequence: CDR1 KGHSH, CDR2 LQKENI. The V and J ends lost 3 bases and 2 bases respectively, with 7 bases between them. For the CDR3, the DNA is TGTGCCAGCTCACCTGGGGCTCAAGAGACCCAGTACTTC. Its protein product is CASSPGAQETQYF. Using reference TRBV18 and TRBJ2-5 for the parts outside the CDR3, the full variable domain is NAGVMQNPRHLVRRRGQEARLRCSPMKGHSHVYWYRQLPEEGLKFMVYLQKENIIDESGMPKERFSAEFPKEGPSILRIQQVVRGDSAAYFCASSPGAQETQYFGPGTRLLVL.

CDR3 residues: CAISETMSSGNTIYF. The CDR3 DNA is TGTGCCATCAGTGAGACCATGAGCTCTGGAAACACCATATATTTT. The chain combines TRBV10-3 with TRBJ1-3; D remains ambiguous. V lost 2 bases, J lost 0 bases, and 8 bases lay in between. Germline loops: CDR1 ENHRY, CDR2 SYGVKD. The CDR3 loop spans 15 amino acids.

The chain links TRBV5-4 to TRBJ2-3, with D possibly being TRBD1 (5 bases). CDR1 is SGHNT and CDR2 is YYREEE in the germline V gene (reference sequence). V gave up 0 bases and J gave up 0 bases, with 17 bases separating them. This CDR3 spans 18 amino acids. The chain's CDR3 is CASSLDMTATPSTDTQYF. The DNA of the CDR3 is TGTGCCAGCAGCTTGGATATGACAGCAACACCTAGCACAGATACGCAGTATTTT.